The rows below give T cell receptor beta chains drawn from one sample of a study of blood T cell repertoires in COVID-19. Clones were sequenced by immunoSEQ multiplex PCR, and TCRdb holds only the in-frame ones, with some missing. The sample has a few hundred thousand clones, over 75% seen once; the top ten hold 5%. The specimen was PBMCs or T cells enriched from blood (not recorded which). These receptor sequences come from a man aged 25-45 years who had recovered from COVID-19. Both conserved end residues are part of each CDR3. The D gene is left open where the match is weak. A clone size is listed for some rows: how often the clone was seen (once, few, many), or a class if it is expanded.

D: NA; size: NA; V: TRBV7-9; J: TRBJ1-2; CDR3: CASSFSQGGYGYTF; DNA: TGTGCCAGCAGCTTCTCCCAGGGAGGCTATGGCTACACCTTC
D: NA; size: NA; V: TRBV25-1; J: TRBJ2-7; CDR3: CASRSGFYEQYF; DNA: TGTGCCAGCAGATCAGGGTTCTACGAGCAGTACTTC
D: NA; size: NA; V: TRBV7-2; J: TRBJ2-1; CDR3: CASSLGRENEQFF; DNA: TGTGCCAGCAGCTTAGGCCGGGAGAATGAGCAGTTCTTC
D: TRBD1; size: NA; V: TRBV28; J: TRBJ2-2; CDR3: CASRPTGAGANTGELFF; DNA: TGTGCCAGCAGGCCGACAGGGGCCGGAGCGAACACCGGGGAGCTGTTTTTT
D: NA; size: NA; V: TRBV18; J: TRBJ2-1; CDR3: CASSLQNNEQFF; DNA: TGTGCCAGCTCACTACAGAACAATGAGCAGTTCTTC
D: NA; size: NA; V: TRBV6-5; J: TRBJ1-4; CDR3: CASSEPSAANEKLFF; DNA: TGTGCCAGTTCAGAACCGTCTGCGGCTAATGAAAAACTGTTTTTT
D: NA; size: NA; V: TRBV9; J: TRBJ2-1; CDR3: CATEMVFGANEQFF; DNA: TGTGCCACAGAAATGGTTTTTGGGGCCAATGAGCAGTTCTTC
D: TRBD1; size: NA; V: TRBV5-1; J: TRBJ2-7; CDR3: CASSSGTGKSYEQYF; DNA: TGCGCCAGCAGCTCGGGGACAGGGAAGTCCTACGAGCAGTACTTC
D: NA; size: once; V: TRBV21-1; J: TRBJ1-4; CDR3: CASSPSGTNEKLFF; DNA: TGTGCCAGCAGCCCCTCGGGAACTAATGAAAAACTGTTTTTT
D: TRBD2; size: NA; V: TRBV2; J: TRBJ2-1; CDR3: CASSVWAGGLNEQFF; DNA: TGTGCCAGCAGTGTTTGGGCGGGGGGCCTAAATGAGCAGTTCTTC
D: NA; size: NA; V: TRBV12-2; J: TRBJ2-2; CDR3: CASRRGTGSTGELFF; DNA: TGTGCAAGTCGCCGAGGGACAGGGAGCACCGGGGAGCTGTTTTTT
D: NA; size: once; V: TRBV19; J: TRBJ1-2; CDR3: CASSHKPPNYGYTF; DNA: TGTGCCAGTAGCCACAAACCCCCTAACTATGGCTACACCTTC
D: NA; size: NA; V: TRBV27; J: TRBJ2-2; CDR3: CASVHRNTGELFF; DNA: TGTGCCAGCGTACACAGGAACACCGGGGAGCTGTTTTTT
D: TRBD1; size: NA; V: TRBV28; J: TRBJ1-4; CDR3: CASRPTGAAEKLFF; DNA: TGTGCCAGCAGGCCAACAGGGGCCGCTGAAAAACTGTTTTTT
D: TRBD2; size: NA; V: TRBV27; J: TRBJ2-6; CDR3: CASSSGGAGANVLTF; DNA: TGTGCCAGCAGCAGCGGGGGAGCTGGGGCCAACGTCCTGACTTTC
D: NA; size: NA; V: TRBV30; J: TRBJ2-2; CDR3: CAWSTVGQNTGELFF; DNA: TGTGCCTGGAGTACCGTCGGACAGAACACCGGGGAGCTGTTTTTT
D: NA; size: NA; V: TRBV5-1; J: TRBJ1-1; CDR3: CASSRGFGGNTEAFF; DNA: TGCGCCAGCAGCCGGGGCTTCGGGGGGAACACTGAAGCTTTCTTT
D: NA; size: once; V: TRBV7-2; J: TRBJ1-5; CDR3: CASSLETGYSNQPQHF; DNA: TGTGCCAGCAGCTTAGAAACGGGTTATAGCAATCAGCCCCAGCATTTT
D: TRBD1; size: NA; V: TRBV12-3/TRBV12-4; J: TRBJ1-1; CDR3: CASSDRVMTEAFF; DNA: TGTGCCAGCAGTGACAGGGTGATGACTGAAGCTTTCTTT
D: NA; size: NA; V: TRBV5-4; J: TRBJ2-1; CDR3: CASSLNAVDNEQFF; DNA: TGTGCCAGCAGCTTGAATGCGGTGGACAATGAGCAGTTCTTC
D: NA; size: once; V: TRBV15; J: TRBJ2-2; CDR3: CATSRDGGPRAGELFF; DNA: TGTGCCACCAGCAGAGATGGCGGGCCACGGGCCGGGGAGCTGTTTTTT
D: TRBD1; size: NA; V: TRBV5-1; J: TRBJ1-1; CDR3: CASSLDLARGLAEAFF; DNA: TGCGCCAGCAGCTTAGATTTGGCCAGGGGGCTGGCTGAAGCTTTCTTT
D: TRBD1; size: NA; V: TRBV6-5; J: TRBJ1-4; CDR3: CASRAPGQGNEKLFF; DNA: TGTGCCAGCAGGGCCCCGGGACAGGGGAATGAAAAACTGTTTTTT
D: TRBD1; size: NA; V: TRBV6-5; J: TRBJ1-1; CDR3: CAVHRDRNTEAFF; DNA: TGTGCCGTCCATCGGGACAGAAACACTGAAGCTTTCTTT
D: TRBD1; size: NA; V: TRBV7-9; J: TRBJ1-2; CDR3: CASSLNRGLDYGYTF; DNA: TGTGCCAGCAGCCTAAACAGGGGCCTTGACTATGGCTACACCTTC
D: TRBD2; size: once; V: TRBV2; J: TRBJ2-7; CDR3: CASRVGGGPYEQYF; DNA: TGTGCCAGCAGGGTGGGCGGGGGACCATACGAGCAGTACTTC
D: NA; size: NA; V: TRBV28; J: TRBJ2-2; CDR3: CASSFVRGNTGELFF; DNA: TGTGCCAGCAGTTTTGTCAGGGGGAACACCGGGGAGCTGTTTTTT
D: NA; size: NA; V: TRBV6-6; J: TRBJ2-7; CDR3: CASSYSTETYEQYF; DNA: TGTGCCAGCAGTTACTCGACAGAAACCTACGAGCAGTACTTC
D: TRBD1; size: NA; V: TRBV28; J: TRBJ2-5; CDR3: CASSLFRGTGQETQYF; DNA: TGTGCCAGCAGTTTATTTCGTGGGACAGGGCAAGAGACCCAGTACTTC
D: TRBD2; size: NA; V: TRBV7-8; J: TRBJ2-1; CDR3: CASNPLVGASGGAGEQFF; DNA: TGTGCCAGCAACCCCCTAGTGGGTGCTAGCGGGGGGGCTGGTGAGCAGTTCTTC
D: NA; size: NA; V: TRBV30; J: TRBJ1-2; CDR3: CAWSRDWGGGYTF; DNA: TGTGCCTGGAGCCGGGACTGGGGCGGCGGCTACACCTTC
D: NA; size: NA; V: TRBV6-1; J: TRBJ2-7; CDR3: CASSEDWRTTYEQYF; DNA: TGTGCCAGCAGTGAAGATTGGCGAACTACCTACGAGCAGTACTTC
D: NA; size: NA; V: TRBV6-6; J: TRBJ1-2; CDR3: CASSLAQGYGYTF; DNA: TGTGCCAGCAGCCTCGCACAGGGTTATGGCTACACCTTC
D: NA; size: NA; V: TRBV18; J: TRBJ2-6; CDR3: CASSPTLSGANVLTF; DNA: TGTGCCAGCTCACCGACTCTCTCTGGGGCCAACGTCCTGACTTTC
D: NA; size: NA; V: TRBV6-5; J: TRBJ1-3; CDR3: CASSRDRFSGNTIYF; DNA: TGTGCCAGCAGCCGAGACAGGTTCTCTGGAAACACCATATATTTT
D: NA; size: once; V: TRBV28; J: TRBJ2-2; CDR3: CASSLAAGGRTGELFF; DNA: TGTGCCAGCAGTTTGGCGGCCGGGGGGCGGACCGGGGAGCTGTTTTTT
D: NA; size: once; V: TRBV27; J: TRBJ2-7; CDR3: CASSFGTPPSEQYF; DNA: TGTGCCAGCAGTTTTGGGACTCCTCCATCCGAGCAGTACTTC
D: NA; size: NA; V: TRBV28; J: TRBJ2-1; CDR3: CASSFPASYNEQFF; DNA: TGTGCCAGCAGTTTTCCTGCGTCCTACAATGAGCAGTTCTTC
D: TRBD1; size: NA; V: TRBV2; J: TRBJ1-6; CDR3: CASSDGQGVAPLHF; DNA: TGTGCCAGCAGTGACGGACAGGGGGTTGCACCCCTCCACTTT
D: TRBD1; size: NA; V: TRBV7-9; J: TRBJ1-4; CDR3: CASSLADRYNEKLFF; DNA: TGTGCCAGCAGCTTAGCGGACAGGTATAATGAAAAACTGTTTTTT
D: TRBD1; size: NA; V: TRBV28; J: TRBJ2-7; CDR3: CASSLTGGRLYEQYF; DNA: TGTGCCAGCAGCCTGACAGGGGGCAGGTTATACGAGCAGTACTTC
D: NA; size: once; V: TRBV27; J: TRBJ2-1; CDR3: CASSEAGVHGNEQFF; DNA: TGTGCCAGCAGTGAAGCGGGTGTCCACGGTAATGAGCAGTTCTTC